This is a list of T cell receptor beta chains from one sample in a study of OX40 agonist ivuxolimab in advanced cancers. Sequencing was performed with immunoSEQ multiplex PCR; in TCRdb, only in-frame clones are kept and a portion is missing. This sample yields 70,000 to 100,000 clones, of which around four fifths are seen a single time; around 1.1% belongs to the top ten. The source was CD4+ or CD8+ T cells sorted from blood, collected in a trial of the OX40 agonist ivuxolimab. Receptor source: an adult with an advanced solid tumor such as melanoma, head and neck, liver or kidney cancer. Both conserved end residues are part of each CDR3. D genes are given only for firm matches. Expanded clones are given a class, and other clones once, few, many or no size at all.

>TRBV5-1|NA|NA|TRBJ1-4
TGCGCCAGCAGCTTGGAGACAGGAAAAGGAGAAAAACTGTTTTTT
CASSLETGKGEKLFF
>TRBV5-1|TRBD1|NA|TRBJ2-5
TGCGCCAGCAGCTTACAGGGGGCAGAGACCCAGTACTTC
CASSLQGAETQYF
>TRBV7-9|NA|few|TRBJ2-5
TGTGCCAGCAGCCGGGGAGCGGAGGAGACCCAGTACTTC
CASSRGAEETQYF
>TRBV25-1|TRBD1|few|TRBJ1-6
TGTGCCAGCAGTGATACTACCCGACAGGGCGGGTCACCCCTCCACTTT
CASSDTTRQGGSPLHF
>TRBV5-1|NA|NA|TRBJ1-5
TGCGCCAGCAGCAGGGCCGGAGATCAGCCCCAGCATTTT
CASSRAGDQPQHF
>TRBV11-1|TRBD1|NA|TRBJ2-7
TGTGCCAGCAGCCAGGGACAGGGTCAGTCCTACGAGCAGTACTTC
CASSQGQGQSYEQYF
>TRBV19|TRBD2|NA|TRBJ2-7
TGTGCCAGTAGTTCTAAGCGGGGGGGTTCCTACGAGCAGTACTTC
CASSSKRGGSYEQYF
>TRBV27|TRBD1|NA|TRBJ1-1
TGTGCCAGCAGTCAACAGGGGGGGACTGAAGCTTTCTTT
CASSQQGGTEAFF
>TRBV20-1|NA|NA|TRBJ2-1
TGCAGTGCTAGGTACAATGAGCAGTTCTTC
CSARYNEQFF
>TRBV9|NA|NA|TRBJ1-2
TGTGCCAGCAGCGTAGGAGAGATCTATGGCTACACCTTC
CASSVGEIYGYTF
>TRBV29-1|TRBD1|NA|TRBJ2-3
TGCAGCGTCCCCGGGACAGGGGTAACAGATACGCAGTATTTT
CSVPGTGVTDTQYF
>TRBV25-1|NA|NA|TRBJ1-5
TGTGCCAGCAGCACCGGGACTGACATGATGCCCCAGCATTTT
CASSTGTDMMPQHF
>TRBV5-6|NA|NA|TRBJ1-2
TGTGCCAGCAGCTTCCAGGGAGTGGATGGCTACACCTTC
CASSFQGVDGYTF
>TRBV28|NA|NA|TRBJ2-4
TGTGCCAGCAGTTCGGCAGCAGGCGCCAAAAACATTCAGTACTTC
CASSSAAGAKNIQYF
>TRBV15|NA|NA|TRBJ2-7
TGTGCCACCAGCTCGGAGAACGAGCAGTACTTC
CATSSENEQYF
>TRBV6-6|NA|NA|TRBJ1-2
TGTGCCACCTCACAGGGCAACTATGGCTACACCTTC
CATSQGNYGYTF
>TRBV2|NA|NA|TRBJ1-5
TGTGCCAGCAGTCAGGACCGAGTGGGCAATCAGCCCCAGCATTTT
CASSQDRVGNQPQHF
>TRBV28|TRBD2|NA|TRBJ2-5
TGTGCCAGCAGTTTGGGACTAGCGGGCCAGTACTTC
CASSLGLAGQYF
>TRBV6-5|TRBD1|NA|TRBJ1-1
TGTGCCAGCAGTTACGAGGGGGCGGACACTGAAGCTTTCTTT
CASSYEGADTEAFF
>TRBV27|NA|NA|TRBJ2-7
TGTGCCAGCAGTCCCCGACAGGCCGTCTCCTACGAGCAGTACTTC
CASSPRQAVSYEQYF
>TRBV28|TRBD2|once|TRBJ2-2
TGTGCCAGCAGCCGCGGGAGGACCCAGCCCGGGGAGCTGTTTTTT
CASSRGRTQPGELFF
>TRBV7-2|NA|NA|TRBJ1-2
TGTGCCAGCAGCTCTGGGATGGCGGGCAGCTATGGCTACACCTTC
CASSSGMAGSYGYTF
>TRBV19|NA|NA|TRBJ2-1
TGTGCCAGTAGCCGGCAGGACGTGGTACGTGATGAGCAGTTCTTC
CASSRQDVVRDEQFF
>TRBV15|NA|NA|TRBJ2-3
TGTGCCACCAGCAGAGCCCGTTGGGGTGTCCCCACAGATACGCAGTATTTT
CATSRARWGVPTDTQYF
>TRBV6-4|TRBD1|NA|TRBJ1-2
TGTGCCAGCAGCAGAACAGGGGACTATGGCTACACCTTC
CASSRTGDYGYTF
>TRBV5-4|NA|once|TRBJ1-1
TGTGCCAGCAGCCCTGGGGCATCGAACACTGAAGCTTTCTTT
CASSPGASNTEAFF
>TRBV27|TRBD2|few|TRBJ2-3
TGTGCCAGCAGGCCTAGCGGTAGCACAGATACGCAGTATTTT
CASRPSGSTDTQYF
>TRBV6-4|TRBD1|NA|TRBJ2-1
TGTGCCAGCAGTGACAGGACAGGGGGGAGCAATGAGCAGTTCTTC
CASSDRTGGSNEQFF
>TRBV7-9|NA|NA|TRBJ1-6
TGTGCCAGCAGCCTATCCGGGGACAATTCACCCCTCCACTTT
CASSLSGDNSPLHF
>TRBV5-4|NA|NA|TRBJ2-3
TGTGCCAGCAGCTTTGGGACGCGCACAGATACGCAGTATTTT
CASSFGTRTDTQYF
>TRBV19|NA|many|TRBJ1-2
TGTGCCAGTAGTATTGACGTCGGGTCAGGGAAAACGGATGGCTACACCTTC
CASSIDVGSGKTDGYTF
>TRBV10-3|TRBD1|NA|TRBJ2-3
TGTGCCATCAGGGACAGGCTCAGCACAGATACGCAGTATTTT
CAIRDRLSTDTQYF
>TRBV9|TRBD1|NA|TRBJ1-2
TGTGCCAGCAGCGTCATTTCGTTGGGGACAGGGAATGGCTACACCTTC
CASSVISLGTGNGYTF
>TRBV6-1|TRBD2|NA|TRBJ2-3
TGTGCCAGCAGTGGCCGGCTAGCGGGGGGCACAGATACGCAGTATTTT
CASSGRLAGGTDTQYF
>TRBV7-9|TRBD1|NA|TRBJ1-4
TGTGCCAGCAGACGACAGGGGGGAAATGAAAAACTGTTTTTT
CASRRQGGNEKLFF
>TRBV7-2|NA|once|TRBJ2-3
TGTGCCAGCAGCTCCTCACAGGGTACAGATACGCAGTATTTT
CASSSSQGTDTQYF
>TRBV7-2|NA|NA|TRBJ1-2
TGTGCCAGCAGCTTGGGACGAACCGGGACTGTAAACTATGGCTACACCTTC
CASSLGRTGTVNYGYTF
>TRBV5-4|TRBD1|NA|TRBJ1-6
TGTGCCAGCAGCTGGCAGGGGGCACTTAATTCACCCCTCCACTTT
CASSWQGALNSPLHF
>TRBV6-5|NA|NA|TRBJ1-5
TGTGCCAGCTCGGACGGCTATCAGCCCCAGCATTTT
CASSDGYQPQHF
>TRBV14|NA|few|TRBJ2-1
TGTGCCAGCAGCCTGAGAACGGACTCTGAGCAGTTCTTC
CASSLRTDSEQFF
>TRBV4-3|NA|NA|TRBJ2-3
TGCGCCAGCAGCCAAGAAGCAAGATCGGACACAGATACGCAGTATTTT
CASSQEARSDTDTQYF
>TRBV6-5|TRBD1|NA|TRBJ1-4
TGTGCCAGCAGTATGACAGGGGTCGGTGAAAAACTGTTTTTT
CASSMTGVGEKLFF
>TRBV10-2|NA|NA|TRBJ1-1
TGCGCCACTACTAGTGACAGGTTTGAAGCTTTCTTT
CATTSDRFEAFF
>TRBV29-1|TRBD1|few|TRBJ1-1
TGCAGCGTTGCAAGACAGGGGACGGCTGAAGCTTTCTTT
CSVARQGTAEAFF
>TRBV5-1|TRBD1|NA|TRBJ1-2
TGCGCCAGCAGCTTGGGGTCCAGGGGGGATGGCTACACCTTC
CASSLGSRGDGYTF
>TRBV5-6|NA|few|TRBJ1-6
TGTGCCAGCAGCGCCCAAGAAGGGGGATGGGGTCCCCTCCACTTT
CASSAQEGGWGPLHF
>TRBV28|NA|NA|TRBJ1-2
TGTGCCAGCAGTTTATTTTTCGAGGGGAGGGGCAGGGTCTATGGCTACACCTTC
CASSLFFEGRGRVYGYTF
>TRBV10-3|TRBD2|once|TRBJ2-2
TGTGCCATCAGTGGGCAGGGCGGGGGGACCGGGGAGCTGTTTTTT
CAISGQGGGTGELFF
>TRBV7-9|NA|NA|TRBJ1-5
TGTGCCAGCAGCCCGGTCGGGGGAAGCAATCAGCCCCAGCATTTT
CASSPVGGSNQPQHF
>TRBV7-9|NA|NA|TRBJ2-1
TGTGCCAGCCAGTCCTACAATGAGCAGTTCTTC
CASQSYNEQFF
>TRBV7-3|NA|NA|TRBJ2-2
TGTGCCAGCAGCCCCCCCGGGGGTGAGACCGGGGAGCTGTTTTTT
CASSPPGGETGELFF
>TRBV4-1|NA|NA|TRBJ2-2
TGCGCCAGCAGCCATAGGTTGGGGGCATTAGGAGACACCGGGGAGCTGTTTTTT
CASSHRLGALGDTGELFF
>TRBV4-1|TRBD1|few|TRBJ2-7
TGCGCCAGCAGCCAAGGACAGGGCACCTACGAGCAGTACTTC
CASSQGQGTYEQYF
>TRBV6-6|NA|NA|TRBJ2-2
TGTGCCAGCAGGCCGGGAGCCGGGGAGCTGTTTTTT
CASRPGAGELFF
>TRBV7-2|NA|NA|TRBJ1-5
TGTGCCAGCAGCTTGGCGGGGGATCAGCCCCAGCATTTT
CASSLAGDQPQHF
>TRBV5-1|TRBD2|NA|TRBJ2-5
TGCGCCAGCAGCTTCCTAGCGGGGGCCACCCAAGAGACCCAGTACTTC
CASSFLAGATQETQYF
>TRBV19|NA|few|TRBJ1-1
TGTGCCAGTGCCGGGAACCAGAGGACTGAAGCTTTCTTT
CASAGNQRTEAFF
>TRBV5-6|NA|NA|TRBJ1-5
TGTGCCAGCAGCTTGGAAGCAGGGGTTGCGGATCAGCCCCAGCATTTT
CASSLEAGVADQPQHF
>TRBV7-3|NA|NA|TRBJ2-1
TGTGCCAGCAGCTTCGGACAAAGTTACAATGAGCAGTTCTTC
CASSFGQSYNEQFF